Listed below are T cell receptor beta chains from one sample, sequenced in a study of T cell clonotyping in hematopoietic cell transplantation. Only in-frame clones appear in the TCRdb table, and some are missing; sequencing was by immunoSEQ multiplex PCR. The repertoire holds around 26,000 clones, approximately 82% seen once, with approximately 1.7% in the top ten. Source: peripheral blood mononuclear cells, taken before stem cell transplant. The receptors here all came from a man in his forties or fifties with acute myeloid leukemia. Some clones in this sample may be carry-over from other donors' samples. Each CDR3 is given with its conserved first and last residue. The D gene is left open where the match is weak. Size is stated for part of the rows, as once, few or many counts, or as a class when the clone is expanded.

abundance: -
v_gene: TRBV6-4
j_gene: TRBJ1-1
d_gene: -
CDR3nt: TGTGCCAGCAGTGACTCGGACAGGAACACTGAAGCTTTCTTT
CDR3aa: CASSDSDRNTEAFF

abundance: -
v_gene: TRBV10-2
j_gene: TRBJ2-2
d_gene: TRBD1
CDR3nt: TGCGCCAGCAGTGATGAGGGGGCCTGGACCGGGGAGCTGTTTTTT
CDR3aa: CASSDEGAWTGELFF

abundance: -
v_gene: TRBV13
j_gene: TRBJ2-7
d_gene: -
CDR3nt: TGTGCCAGCAGCTTAAGTCTGTACCCTGCCTACGAGCAGTACTTC
CDR3aa: CASSLSLYPAYEQYF

abundance: -
v_gene: TRBV7-9
j_gene: TRBJ2-4
d_gene: -
CDR3nt: TGTGCCAGCAGCAGACGGAAGGGGCAGAAAAACATTCAGTACTTC
CDR3aa: CASSRRKGQKNIQYF

abundance: -
v_gene: TRBV4-1
j_gene: TRBJ2-3
d_gene: -
CDR3nt: TGCGCCAGCAGCCAAGGGGGACACGGCACAGATACGCAGTATTTT
CDR3aa: CASSQGGHGTDTQYF

abundance: -
v_gene: TRBV7-8
j_gene: TRBJ1-1
d_gene: -
CDR3nt: TGTGCCAGCGGGCTTCATGGGGTGGGCGACACTGAAGCTTTCTTT
CDR3aa: CASGLHGVGDTEAFF

abundance: -
v_gene: TRBV5-6
j_gene: TRBJ2-2
d_gene: -
CDR3nt: TGTGCCAGCAGCCATGAAATGGGGGGTACCGGGGAGCTGTTTTTT
CDR3aa: CASSHEMGGTGELFF

abundance: once
v_gene: TRBV6-6
j_gene: TRBJ2-7
d_gene: -
CDR3nt: TGTGCCAGCAGTTACTCGAGGGCAGGGAGAGCCTACGAGCAGTACTTC
CDR3aa: CASSYSRAGRAYEQYF

abundance: -
v_gene: TRBV27
j_gene: TRBJ2-5
d_gene: TRBD1
CDR3nt: TGTGCCAGCAGTGACAGGGGCACCTCGGGGACCCAGTACTTC
CDR3aa: CASSDRGTSGTQYF

abundance: -
v_gene: TRBV5-1
j_gene: TRBJ2-5
d_gene: TRBD2
CDR3nt: TGCGCCAGCAGGTCTAGCGGGGGGCAAGAGACCCAGTACTTC
CDR3aa: CASRSSGGQETQYF

abundance: -
v_gene: TRBV7-9
j_gene: TRBJ2-3
d_gene: -
CDR3nt: TGTGCCAGCAGCGGAGATACGCAGTATTTT
CDR3aa: CASSGDTQYF

abundance: -
v_gene: TRBV11-3
j_gene: TRBJ2-7
d_gene: TRBD1
CDR3nt: TGTGCCAGCTCACTTTGGGACAGGGAGGGCGAGCAGTACTTC
CDR3aa: CASSLWDREGEQYF

abundance: once
v_gene: TRBV6-6
j_gene: TRBJ1-5
d_gene: -
CDR3nt: TGTGCCAGCGGACACCCCTCCGGGAACTCCCAGCATTTT
CDR3aa: CASGHPSGNSQHF

abundance: few
v_gene: TRBV4-1
j_gene: TRBJ1-1
d_gene: -
CDR3nt: TGCGCCAGCAGCACCCGGACGGAGAACACTGAAGCTTTCTTT
CDR3aa: CASSTRTENTEAFF

abundance: -
v_gene: TRBV7-6
j_gene: TRBJ1-4
d_gene: TRBD1
CDR3nt: TGTGCCAGCAGCTTAGCGCAGGACAGGACACTGTTTTTT
CDR3aa: CASSLAQDRTLFF

abundance: -
v_gene: TRBV5-1
j_gene: TRBJ2-3
d_gene: -
CDR3nt: TGCGCCAGCAGCCTTGGACGGTTCATTAGCACAGATACGCAGTATTTT
CDR3aa: CASSLGRFISTDTQYF

abundance: few
v_gene: TRBV7-9
j_gene: TRBJ2-7
d_gene: TRBD2
CDR3nt: TGTGCCAGCAGCCCACGCACGGGGGGGAACTCCTACGAGCAGTACTTC
CDR3aa: CASSPRTGGNSYEQYF

abundance: -
v_gene: TRBV4-3
j_gene: TRBJ1-6
d_gene: -
CDR3nt: TGCGCCAGCAGCCAAACGAGTTCACCCCTCCACTTT
CDR3aa: CASSQTSSPLHF

abundance: -
v_gene: TRBV11-2
j_gene: TRBJ1-3
d_gene: TRBD1
CDR3nt: TGTGCCAGCAGCTATAGGGGCCAGACAGGGACTGGAAACACCATATATTTT
CDR3aa: CASSYRGQTGTGNTIYF

abundance: few
v_gene: TRBV6-1
j_gene: TRBJ2-7
d_gene: -
CDR3nt: TGTGCCAGCCCTGAAGTGGAGGGGCTGTACGAGCAGTACTTC
CDR3aa: CASPEVEGLYEQYF

abundance: -
v_gene: TRBV7-8
j_gene: TRBJ1-1
d_gene: -
CDR3nt: TGTGCCAGCAGCTTACCGGGATCCCATGAAGCTTTCTTT
CDR3aa: CASSLPGSHEAFF

abundance: -
v_gene: TRBV10-3
j_gene: TRBJ1-2
d_gene: TRBD1
CDR3nt: TGTGCCATCAGGCCGGGACAGGGCTACTACACCTTC
CDR3aa: CAIRPGQGYYTF

abundance: few
v_gene: TRBV7-6
j_gene: TRBJ1-3
d_gene: -
CDR3nt: TGTGCCAGCAGCTCGTTGATGGGGGTACTTGGAAACACCATATATTTT
CDR3aa: CASSSLMGVLGNTIYF

abundance: once
v_gene: TRBV28
j_gene: TRBJ1-3
d_gene: TRBD1
CDR3nt: TGTGCCAGCAGTAGTCAGGGGGTTACTGGAAACACCATATATTTT
CDR3aa: CASSSQGVTGNTIYF

abundance: -
v_gene: TRBV19
j_gene: TRBJ2-7
d_gene: TRBD1
CDR3nt: TGTGCCAGTAAAGCCTCCGGGACAGGGTACCACGAGCAGTACTTC
CDR3aa: CASKASGTGYHEQYF